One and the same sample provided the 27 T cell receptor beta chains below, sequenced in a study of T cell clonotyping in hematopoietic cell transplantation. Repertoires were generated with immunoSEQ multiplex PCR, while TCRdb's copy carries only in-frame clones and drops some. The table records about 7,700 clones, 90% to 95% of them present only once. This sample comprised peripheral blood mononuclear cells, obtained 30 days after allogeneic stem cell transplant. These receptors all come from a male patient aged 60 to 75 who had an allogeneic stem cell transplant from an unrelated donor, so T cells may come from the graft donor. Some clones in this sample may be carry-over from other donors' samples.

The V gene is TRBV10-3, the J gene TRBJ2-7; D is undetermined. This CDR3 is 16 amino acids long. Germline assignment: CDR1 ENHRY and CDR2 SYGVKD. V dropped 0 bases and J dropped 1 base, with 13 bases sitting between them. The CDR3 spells CAISESKLLGSYEQYF. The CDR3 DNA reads TGTGCCATCAGTGAGTCCAAATTATTGGGGTCCTACGAGCAGTACTTC.

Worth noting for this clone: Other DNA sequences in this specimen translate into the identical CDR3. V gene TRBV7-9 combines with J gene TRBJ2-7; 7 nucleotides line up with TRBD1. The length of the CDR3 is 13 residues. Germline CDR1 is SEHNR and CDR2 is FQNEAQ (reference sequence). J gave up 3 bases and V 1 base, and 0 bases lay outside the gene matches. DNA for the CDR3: TGTGCCAGCAGCTTAGACAGGGGCTACGAGCAGTACTTC. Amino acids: CASSLDRGYEQYF.

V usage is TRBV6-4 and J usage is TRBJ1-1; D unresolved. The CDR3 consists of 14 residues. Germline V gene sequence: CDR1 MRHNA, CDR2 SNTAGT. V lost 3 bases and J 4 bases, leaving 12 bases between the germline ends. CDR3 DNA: TGTGCCAGCAGTGAAGGCCGGCCAGGCACTGAAGCTTTCTTT. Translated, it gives CASSEGRPGTEAFF.

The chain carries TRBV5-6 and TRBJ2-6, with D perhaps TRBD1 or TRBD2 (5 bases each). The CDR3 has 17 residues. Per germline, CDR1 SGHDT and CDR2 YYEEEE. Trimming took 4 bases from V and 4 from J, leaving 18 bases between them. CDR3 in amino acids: CASSPGPLRVGANVLTF. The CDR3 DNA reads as TGTGCCAGCAGCCCGGGACCCCTAAGGGTGGGGGCCAACGTCCTGACTTTC.

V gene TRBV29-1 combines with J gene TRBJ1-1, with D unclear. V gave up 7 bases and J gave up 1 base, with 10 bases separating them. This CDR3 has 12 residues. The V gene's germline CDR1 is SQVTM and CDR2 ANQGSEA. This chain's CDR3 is CSAAGENTEAFF. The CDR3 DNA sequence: TGCAGCGCAGCCGGGGAGAACACTGAAGCTTTCTTT. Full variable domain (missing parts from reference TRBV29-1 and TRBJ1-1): SAVISQKPSRDICQRGTSLTIQCQVDSQVTMMFWYRQQPGQSLTLIATANQGSEATYESGFVIDKFPISRPNLTFSTLTVSNMSPEDSSIYLCSAAGENTEAFFGQGTRLTVV.

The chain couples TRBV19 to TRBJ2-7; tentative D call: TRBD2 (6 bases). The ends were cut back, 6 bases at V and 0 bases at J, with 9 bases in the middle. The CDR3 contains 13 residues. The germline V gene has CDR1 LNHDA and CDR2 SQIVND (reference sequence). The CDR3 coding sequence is TGTGCCAGTAGGAGTAGCGGCTCCTACGAGCAGTACTTC. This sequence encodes CASRSSGSYEQYF. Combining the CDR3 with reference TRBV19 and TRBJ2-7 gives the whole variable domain DGGITQSPKYLFRKEGQNVTLSCEQNLNHDAMYWYRQDPGQGLRLIYYSQIVNDFQKGDIAEGYSVSREKKESFPLTVTSAQKNPTAFYLCASRSSGSYEQYFGPGTRLTVT.

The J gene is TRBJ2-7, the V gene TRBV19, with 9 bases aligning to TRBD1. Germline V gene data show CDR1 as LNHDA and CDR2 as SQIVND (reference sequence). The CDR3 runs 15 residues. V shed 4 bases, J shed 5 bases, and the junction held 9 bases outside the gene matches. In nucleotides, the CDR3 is TGTGCCAGTAGTACCGGGACAGGGTTGATCGACGAGCAGTACTTC. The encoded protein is CASSTGTGLIDEQYF.

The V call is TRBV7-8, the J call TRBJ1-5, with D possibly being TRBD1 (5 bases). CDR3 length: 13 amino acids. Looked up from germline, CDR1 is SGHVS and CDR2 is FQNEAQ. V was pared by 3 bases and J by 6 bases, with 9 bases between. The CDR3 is CASSFQGAQPQHF. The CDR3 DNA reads TGTGCCAGCAGCTTCCAGGGTGCTCAGCCCCAGCATTTT.

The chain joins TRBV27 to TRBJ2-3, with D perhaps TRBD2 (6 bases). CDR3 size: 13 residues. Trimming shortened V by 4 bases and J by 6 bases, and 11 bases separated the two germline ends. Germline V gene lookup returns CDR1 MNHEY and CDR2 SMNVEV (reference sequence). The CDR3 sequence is CASSYGSHDTQYF. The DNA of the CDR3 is TGTGCCAGCAGTTACGGGAGCCATGATACGCAGTATTTT.

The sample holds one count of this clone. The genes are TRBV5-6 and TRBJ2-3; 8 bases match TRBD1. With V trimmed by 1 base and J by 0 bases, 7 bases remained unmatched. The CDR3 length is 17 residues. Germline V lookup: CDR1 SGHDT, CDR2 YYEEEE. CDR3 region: CASSLIPQGASTDTQYF. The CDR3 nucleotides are TGTGCCAGCAGCTTGATCCCCCAGGGGGCGAGCACAGATACGCAGTATTTT.

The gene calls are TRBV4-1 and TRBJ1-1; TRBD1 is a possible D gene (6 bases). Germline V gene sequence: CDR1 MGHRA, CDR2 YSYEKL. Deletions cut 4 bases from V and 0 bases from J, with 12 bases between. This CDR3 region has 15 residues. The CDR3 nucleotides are TGCGCCAGCAGCCCCTGGGGGGGCATGAACACTGAAGCTTTCTTT. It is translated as CASSPWGGMNTEAFF.

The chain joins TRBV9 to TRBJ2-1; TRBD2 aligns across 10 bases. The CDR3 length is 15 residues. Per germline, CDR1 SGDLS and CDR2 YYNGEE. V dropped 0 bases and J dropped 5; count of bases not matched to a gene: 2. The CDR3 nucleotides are TGTGCCAGCAGCGTAGGGACTAGCGGAAACAATGAGCAGTTCTTC. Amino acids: CASSVGTSGNNEQFF.

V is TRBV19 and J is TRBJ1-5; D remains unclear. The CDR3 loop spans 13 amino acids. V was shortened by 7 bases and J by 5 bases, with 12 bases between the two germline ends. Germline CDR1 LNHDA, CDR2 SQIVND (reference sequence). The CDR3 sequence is CASTVVGYQPQHF. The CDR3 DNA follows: TGTGCCAGTACCGTTGTTGGGTATCAGCCCCAGCATTTT.

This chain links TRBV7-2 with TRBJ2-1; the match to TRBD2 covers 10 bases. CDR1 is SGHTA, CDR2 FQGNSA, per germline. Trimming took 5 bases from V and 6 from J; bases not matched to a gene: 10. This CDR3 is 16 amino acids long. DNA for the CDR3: TGTGCCAGCAGCCCCCTAGCGGGAGCAGTGGGCAATGAGCAGTTCTTC. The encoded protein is CASSPLAGAVGNEQFF.

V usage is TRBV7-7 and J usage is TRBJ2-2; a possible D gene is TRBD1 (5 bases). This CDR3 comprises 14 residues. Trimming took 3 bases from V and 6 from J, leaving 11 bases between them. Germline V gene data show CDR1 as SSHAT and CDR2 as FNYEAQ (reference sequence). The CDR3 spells CASSLEQGAGELFF. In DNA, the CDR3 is TGTGCCAGCAGCTTGGAGCAAGGGGCCGGGGAGCTGTTTTTT.

In nucleotides, the CDR3 is TGTGCCAGCAGCTATAAGTGGACAGCTACAATTAACACCGGGGAGCTGTTTTTT. Its protein is CASSYKWTATINTGELFF. J is TRBJ2-2 and V is TRBV14; TRBD1 might be the D (6 bases). Per germline, CDR1 SGHDN and CDR2 FVKESK. The CDR3 has 18 amino acids. V was trimmed by 5 bases and J by 2 bases, leaving 21 bases between them.

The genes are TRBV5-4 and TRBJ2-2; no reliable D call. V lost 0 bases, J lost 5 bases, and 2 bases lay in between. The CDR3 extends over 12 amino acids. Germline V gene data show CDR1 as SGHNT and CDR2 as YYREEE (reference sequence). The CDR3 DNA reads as TGTGCCAGCAGCTTGGAAACCGGGGAGCTGTTTTTT. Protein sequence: CASSLETGELFF.

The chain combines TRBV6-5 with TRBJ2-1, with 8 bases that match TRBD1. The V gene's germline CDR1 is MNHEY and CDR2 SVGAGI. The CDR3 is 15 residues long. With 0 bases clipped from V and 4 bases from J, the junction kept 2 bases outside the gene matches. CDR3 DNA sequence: TGTGCCAGCAGTTACTCAAACAGGGGGTACAATGAGCAGTTCTTC. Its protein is CASSYSNRGYNEQFF.

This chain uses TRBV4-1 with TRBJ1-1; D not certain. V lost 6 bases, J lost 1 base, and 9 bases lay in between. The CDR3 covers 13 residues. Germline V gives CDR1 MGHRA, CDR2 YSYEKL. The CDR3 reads CASRGFRNTEAFF. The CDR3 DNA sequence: TGCGCCAGCAGGGGTTTTCGGAACACTGAAGCTTTCTTT.

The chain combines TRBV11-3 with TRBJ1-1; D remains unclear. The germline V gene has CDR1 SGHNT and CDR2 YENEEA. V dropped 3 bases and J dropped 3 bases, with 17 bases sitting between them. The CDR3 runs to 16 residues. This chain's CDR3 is CASSFYNTGPDTEAFF. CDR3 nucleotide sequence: TGTGCCAGCAGCTTCTATAATACGGGCCCGGACACTGAAGCTTTCTTT.

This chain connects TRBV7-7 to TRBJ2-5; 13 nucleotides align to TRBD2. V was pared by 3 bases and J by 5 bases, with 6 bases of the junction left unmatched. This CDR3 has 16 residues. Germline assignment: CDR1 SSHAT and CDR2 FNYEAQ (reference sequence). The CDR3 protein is CASSFTSGRAGETQYF. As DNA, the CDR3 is TGTGCCAGCAGCTTTACTAGCGGGAGGGCCGGGGAGACCCAGTACTTC.

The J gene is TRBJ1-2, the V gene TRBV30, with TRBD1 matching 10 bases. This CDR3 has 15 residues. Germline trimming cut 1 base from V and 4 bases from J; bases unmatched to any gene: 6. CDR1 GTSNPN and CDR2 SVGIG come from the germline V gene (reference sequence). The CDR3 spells CAWSGKWTGGYGYTF. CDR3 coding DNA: TGTGCCTGGAGTGGCAAATGGACAGGGGGCTATGGCTACACCTTC.

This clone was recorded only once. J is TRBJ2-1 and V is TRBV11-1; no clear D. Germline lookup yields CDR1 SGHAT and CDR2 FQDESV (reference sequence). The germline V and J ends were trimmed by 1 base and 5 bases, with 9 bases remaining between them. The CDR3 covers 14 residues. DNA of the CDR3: TGTGCCAGCAGCTTAGTACCCGGTCACAATGAGCAGTTCTTC. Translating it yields CASSLVPGHNEQFF.

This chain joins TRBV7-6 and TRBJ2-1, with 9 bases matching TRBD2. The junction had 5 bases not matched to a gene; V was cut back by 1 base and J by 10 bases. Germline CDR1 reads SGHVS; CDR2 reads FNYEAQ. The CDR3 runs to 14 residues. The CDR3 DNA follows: TGTGCCAGCAGCTTAGTAGCGGGAGCGGGAGAGCAGTTCTTC. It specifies CASSLVAGAGEQFF.

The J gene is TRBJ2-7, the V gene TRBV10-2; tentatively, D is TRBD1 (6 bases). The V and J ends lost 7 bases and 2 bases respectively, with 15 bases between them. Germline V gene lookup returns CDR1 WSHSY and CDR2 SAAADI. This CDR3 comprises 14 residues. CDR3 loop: CASIAMTGAYEQYF. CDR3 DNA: TGCGCCAGCATTGCAATGACAGGAGCCTACGAGCAGTACTTC.

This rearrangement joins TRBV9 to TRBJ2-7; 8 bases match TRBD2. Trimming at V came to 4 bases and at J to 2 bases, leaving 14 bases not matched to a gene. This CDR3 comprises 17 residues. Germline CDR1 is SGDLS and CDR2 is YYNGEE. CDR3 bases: TGTGCCAGCAGCCCGCACCGGCTCCGGGAGGGAACCTACGAGCAGTACTTC. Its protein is CASSPHRLREGTYEQYF.

CDR3 nucleotide sequence: TGTGCCAGTAGTAGGTCTGTAAACCACGAGCAGTACTTC. Its protein is CASSRSVNHEQYF. The rearrangement links TRBV19 to TRBJ2-7; D gene unclear. The CDR3 is 13 residues long. Trimming shortened V by 4 bases and J by 5 bases, and 12 bases separated the two germline ends. CDR1 is LNHDA, CDR2 SQIVND, per germline (reference sequence).